One sample yielded the 28 T cell receptor beta chains listed below, sequenced in a study of blood T cell repertoires in COVID-19. Sequencing used immunoSEQ multiplex PCR; TCRdb keeps in-frame clones, though not all of them. The sample consists of roughly 340,000 clones, almost 90% of them appearing once. Sequenced material: peripheral blood. The origin of the receptors is a woman aged 65 to 85 with COVID-19, enrolled during active disease.

The chain has TRBV5-1 and TRBJ2-3, with 7 bases that match TRBD2. J lost 4 bases, V lost 2 bases, and 7 bases had no gene match. CDR3 length equals 15 residues. The germline V gene has CDR1 SGHRS and CDR2 YFSETQ. This CDR3 reads CASSFRGDGADTQYF. The CDR3 DNA follows: TGCGCCAGCAGCTTTCGGGGGGATGGAGCAGATACGCAGTATTTT.

The chain couples TRBV6-5 to TRBJ1-3; D is undetermined. This CDR3 contains 14 residues. Germline CDR1 reads MNHEY; CDR2 reads SVGAGI. Between the trimmed V and J ends, which lost 8 bases and 0 bases, there was a span of 11 bases. CDR3 nucleotides: TGTGCCAGCGCCACGGGGAGCTCTGGAAACACCATATATTTT. Translating it yields CASATGSSGNTIYF.

The chain recombines TRBV6-1 with TRBJ1-2; 7 bases match TRBD1. Per the germline V gene, CDR1 is MNHNS and CDR2 is SASEGT. CDR3 length: 21 residues. Losses at the gene ends were 0 bases for V and 1 base for J; bases not matched to a gene: 20. DNA of the CDR3: TGTGCCAGCAGTGAAGCGCTTTGGGACAGTGAAAGGTCCATCATTAACTATGGCTACACCTTC. As protein: CASSEALWDSERSIINYGYTF.

The chain recombines TRBV7-8 with TRBJ1-3; D might be TRBD1 (5 bases). Germline assignment: CDR1 SGHVS and CDR2 FQNEAQ. V was cut by 2 bases and J by 0 bases, with 8 bases left in between. This CDR3 region has 15 residues. DNA for the CDR3: TGTGCCAGCAGCTTACTGGGGGGCTCTGGAAACACCATATATTTT. This translates into CASSLLGGSGNTIYF.

The V gene is TRBV2, the J gene TRBJ1-2; 7 bases line up with TRBD1. The CDR3 runs 12 residues. Germline CDR1 is SNHLY and CDR2 is FYNNEI. Losses at the gene ends were 6 bases for V and 8 bases for J; bases not matched to a gene: 6. CDR3 nucleotides: TGTGCCAGCAGCGACAGGGCGGGCGGCTACACCTTC. This encodes CASSDRAGGYTF. Supplemented by reference TRBV2 and TRBJ1-2, the full variable domain reads EPEVTQTPSHQVTQMGQEVILRCVPISNHLYFYWYRQILGQKVEFLVSFYNNEISEKSEIFDDQFSVERPDGSNFTLKIRSTKLEDSAMYFCASSDRAGGYTFGSGTRLTVV.

J is TRBJ1-4 and V is TRBV5-1; possible D gene TRBD1, 6 bases. The germline CDR1 and CDR2 sequences are SGHRS and YFSETQ. Between the trimmed V and J ends, which lost 4 bases and 8 bases, there was a span of 12 bases. This CDR3 contains 13 residues. Here the CDR3 reads CASSGTDREKLFF. In DNA form, the CDR3 reads TGCGCCAGCAGCGGCACCGACAGGGAAAAACTGTTTTTT.

This clone has a handful of counts. V is TRBV6-5 and J is TRBJ2-3; D unclear. CDR3 length equals 14 residues. The germline CDR1 and CDR2 sequences are MNHEY and SVGAGI. Trimming removed 0 bases from V and 5 bases from J, with 9 bases in between. In DNA form, the CDR3 reads TGTGCCAGCAGTTACTCCGCTAGAAGAGATACGCAGTATTTT. Protein: CASSYSARRDTQYF.

CDR3 in amino acids: CASSLLGRSGNTIYF. The CDR3 nucleotides are TGCGCCAGCAGCTTGCTAGGCCGCTCTGGAAACACCATATATTTT. This sequence joins TRBV5-1 and TRBJ1-3, with unresolved D. The germline V gene encodes CDR1 SGHRS and CDR2 YFSETQ. The CDR3 is made up of 15 amino acids. Trimming removed 1 base at V and 0 bases at J, with 8 bases between.

The genes are TRBV19 and TRBJ2-7; 9 nucleotides match TRBD2. Germline V gives CDR1 LNHDA, CDR2 SQIVND (reference sequence). The CDR3 runs 13 residues. Unmatched junction bases numbered 7, after V lost 7 bases and J lost 6 bases. The DNA of the CDR3 is TGTGCCAGTACCACCCTGACTAGCGGCGAGCAGTACTTC. It translates to CASTTLTSGEQYF.

This sequence joins TRBV10-3 and TRBJ2-2; 7 bases align to TRBD2. The CDR3 is made up of 14 amino acids. Losses at the gene ends were 6 bases for V and 2 bases for J; bases not matched to a gene: 3. Germline lookup yields CDR1 ENHRY and CDR2 SYGVKD. The CDR3 is CAISGLENTGELFF. The DNA of the CDR3 is TGTGCCATCAGCGGACTAGAAAACACCGGGGAGCTGTTTTTT.

The chain has TRBV3-1 (or the pseudogene TRBV3-2) and TRBJ2-1; weak D call: TRBD1 (6 bases). V dropped 2 bases and J dropped 8 bases, with 13 bases sitting between them. This CDR3 is 14 amino acids long. The V gene's germline CDR1 is LGHDT and CDR2 YNNKEL (reference sequence). The CDR3 DNA sequence: TGTGCCAGCAGCCAACCGTACAGGGCGGATGAGCAGTTCTTC. It specifies CASSQPYRADEQFF.

The J gene is TRBJ1-1, the V gene TRBV20-1, with D unclear. From germline, CDR1 is DFQATT and CDR2 SNEGSKA (reference sequence). The V and J ends lost 5 bases and 0 bases respectively, with 4 bases between them. The CDR3 length is 11 residues. The CDR3 nucleotides read TGCAGTGCTGACATGAACACTGAAGCTTTCTTT. Its protein product is CSADMNTEAFF.

As DNA, the CDR3 is TGTGCCAGCTCACCCCAACAGGGACCGTCAGATACGCAGTATTTT. This encodes CASSPQQGPSDTQYF. The chain couples TRBV18 to TRBJ2-3; D is possibly TRBD1 (6 bases). The length of the CDR3 is 15 residues. V was trimmed by 3 bases and J by 4 bases, leaving 14 bases between them. Germline CDR1 is KGHSH and CDR2 is LQKENI.

This sequence joins TRBV3-1 (or the pseudogene TRBV3-2) and TRBJ2-7; 7 nucleotides agree with TRBD1. V was clipped by 3 bases and J by 2 bases; unmatched bases: 10. Germline V gene data show CDR1 as LGHDT and CDR2 as YNNKEL (reference sequence). This CDR3 has 16 residues. The CDR3 loop reads CASSHYRGPYPYEQYF. The CDR3 nucleotides read TGTGCCAGCAGCCATTACAGGGGTCCGTACCCCTACGAGCAGTACTTC.

The chain employs TRBV5-6 and TRBJ1-5; 11 nucleotides line up with TRBD1. Germline V CDR1 and CDR2: SGHDT, YYEEEE. The CDR3 is made up of 15 amino acids. Trimming removed 3 bases from V and 7 bases from J; junction bases left unmatched: 6. CDR3: CASSWGTGGRQPQHF. The CDR3, as DNA: TGTGCCAGCAGCTGGGGGACAGGGGGGCGACAGCCCCAGCATTTT.

The V call is TRBV7-8, the J call TRBJ1-1, with D unclear. The CDR3 covers 14 residues. Germline CDR1 and CDR2: SGHVS and FQNEAQ. Trimming pared 0 bases from V and 3 bases from J, leaving 8 bases between. The CDR3 reads CASSLAPSDTEAFF. The CDR3 DNA sequence: TGTGCCAGCAGCTTAGCGCCCAGCGACACTGAAGCTTTCTTT.

This chain links TRBV28 with TRBJ2-2; a weak D match, TRBD2 (6 bases). Trimming shortened V by 5 bases and J by 7 bases, and 14 bases separated the two germline ends. From germline, CDR1 is MDHEN and CDR2 SYDVKM. This CDR3 is built from 14 residues. The CDR3 sequence: CASSLGTAGGELFF. CDR3 in DNA: TGTGCCAGCAGTCTAGGGACTGCCGGCGGGGAGCTGTTTTTT.

The J gene is TRBJ2-6, the V gene TRBV29-1, with D possibly being TRBD1 (6 bases). The CDR3 runs to 15 residues. Germline V CDR1 and CDR2: SQVTM, ANQGSEA. V was trimmed by 7 bases and J by 4 bases, leaving 17 bases between them. Here the CDR3 DNA reads TGCAGCGCCGCGGCCGCAGGGGTAGGGGCCAACGTCCTGACTTTC. As protein: CSAAAAGVGANVLTF.

The chain links TRBV6-6 to TRBJ2-1; unclear D gene. This CDR3 spans 15 amino acids. The germline V and J ends were trimmed by 6 bases and 0 bases, with 12 bases remaining between them. Germline V gene sequence: CDR1 MNHNY, CDR2 SVGAGI (reference sequence). The CDR3 nucleotides read TGTGCCAGCAGCCCAGATCTTTACTCCTACAATGAGCAGTTCTTC. It translates to CASSPDLYSYNEQFF.

This rearrangement joins TRBV28 to TRBJ1-2; perhaps TRBD1 as D (6 bases). V was shortened by 3 bases and J by 0 bases, with 14 bases between the two germline ends. The CDR3 has 16 amino acids. The germline V gene encodes CDR1 MDHEN and CDR2 SYDVKM. CDR3 coding DNA: TGTGCCAGCAGTTTGGGGGCGAATTGGGCTAACTATGGCTACACCTTC. This gives the protein CASSLGANWANYGYTF.

This sequence joins TRBV3-1 (or the pseudogene TRBV3-2) and TRBJ1-2; D may be TRBD1 (6 bases). Trimming took 0 bases from V and 8 from J, leaving 13 bases between them. The CDR3 runs 14 residues. CDR1 is LGHDT and CDR2 is YNNKEL in the germline V gene (reference sequence). DNA of the CDR3: TGTGCCAGCAGCCAAGATCCAGGGGTCCGGGGCTACACCTTC. Protein: CASSQDPGVRGYTF.

V gene TRBV4-3 combines with J gene TRBJ1-2; 8 bases are a match to TRBD1. The CDR3 has 14 residues. Germline CDR1 is LGHNA and CDR2 is YSLEER. V was pared by 0 bases and J by 5 bases, with 2 bases of the junction left unmatched. The chain's CDR3 is CASSQETGGYGYTF. CDR3 nucleotides: TGCGCCAGCAGCCAAGAAACAGGGGGTTATGGCTACACCTTC.

The V gene is TRBV5-6, the J gene TRBJ2-3; 14 nucleotides match TRBD2. The germline V gene has CDR1 SGHDT and CDR2 YYEEEE. The trim removed 7 bases at V and 6 bases at J, leaving 10 bases unmatched. This CDR3 is built from 16 residues. The CDR3 loop is CASSRTSGGSGDTQYF. The CDR3 coding sequence is TGTGCCAGCTCCCGGACTAGCGGGGGGAGTGGCGATACGCAGTATTTT.

The V call is TRBV4-2, the J call TRBJ2-7, with TRBD2 matching 10 bases. The CDR3 is 14 residues long. Germline assignment: CDR1 LGHNA and CDR2 YNFKEQ. Trimming removed 0 bases from V and 7 bases from J; junction bases left unmatched: 3. In DNA, the CDR3 is TGTGCCAGCAGCCAAGAGGGACTAGCGCTTGAGCAGTACTTC. This sequence encodes CASSQEGLALEQYF.

The V call is TRBV5-1, the J call TRBJ2-3, with 10 bases lining up with TRBD1. Germline lookup yields CDR1 SGHRS and CDR2 YFSETQ. CDR3 size: 19 residues. The ends lost 2 bases at V and 0 bases at J; junction bases unmatched: 12. The CDR3 here is CASSFTGTGVSPSTDTQYF. CDR3 in DNA: TGCGCCAGCAGCTTTACCGGGACAGGGGTCTCCCCTAGCACAGATACGCAGTATTTT.

The J gene is TRBJ2-5, the V gene TRBV5-5, with a tentative D call TRBD1 (6 bases). CDR1 is SGHKS and CDR2 is YYEKEE in the germline V gene (reference sequence). Trimming cost V 0 bases and J 4 bases, with 13 bases left between them. The CDR3 covers 15 residues. CDR3 DNA sequence: TGTGCCAGCAGCTTGGTATACAGGGAAACAGAGACCCAGTACTTC. It yields the protein CASSLVYRETETQYF.

The chain uses TRBV18 and TRBJ2-7, with a possible D match to TRBD2 (6 bases). Trimming took 4 bases from V and 3 from J, leaving 10 bases between them. The CDR3 runs to 13 residues. CDR1 KGHSH and CDR2 LQKENI come from the germline V gene. The CDR3 loop is CASSQGLSYEQYF. The CDR3 nucleotides are TGTGCCAGCTCACAGGGACTGAGCTACGAGCAGTACTTC.

This chain links TRBV28 with TRBJ1-3, with TRBD1 as a possible D gene (6 bases). CDR1 and CDR2 (germline): MDHEN, SYDVKM. Trimming took 4 bases from V and 4 from J, leaving 17 bases between them. CDR3 length equals 16 residues. The DNA for the CDR3 is TGTGCCAGCAGTTCCACTCCAGGGGCAGGGGGAAACACCATATATTTT. Protein sequence: CASSSTPGAGGNTIYF.